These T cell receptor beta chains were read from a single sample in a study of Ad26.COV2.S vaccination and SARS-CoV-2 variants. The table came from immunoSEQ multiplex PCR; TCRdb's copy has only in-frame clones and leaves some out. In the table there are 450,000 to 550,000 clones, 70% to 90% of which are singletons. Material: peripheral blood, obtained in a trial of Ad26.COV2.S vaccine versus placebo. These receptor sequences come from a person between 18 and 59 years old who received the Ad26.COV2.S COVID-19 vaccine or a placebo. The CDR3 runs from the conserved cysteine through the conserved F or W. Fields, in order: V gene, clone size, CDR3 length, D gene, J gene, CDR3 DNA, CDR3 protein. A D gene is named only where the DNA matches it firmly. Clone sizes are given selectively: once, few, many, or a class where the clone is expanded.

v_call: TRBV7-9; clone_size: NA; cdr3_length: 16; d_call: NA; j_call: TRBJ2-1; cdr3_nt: TGTGCCAGCAGCCCCGGGTTCCTAGCCGCCTACAATGAGCAGTTCTTC; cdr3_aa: CASSPGFLAAYNEQFF
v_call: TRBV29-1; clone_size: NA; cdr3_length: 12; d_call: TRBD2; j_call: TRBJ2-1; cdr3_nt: TGCAGCGTCCCCTCCGGGAGGAATGAGCAGTTCTTC; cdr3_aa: CSVPSGRNEQFF
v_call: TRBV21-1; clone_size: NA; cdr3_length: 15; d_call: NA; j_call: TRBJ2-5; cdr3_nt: TGTGCCAGCAGCAAAGAGAAGGGCCAACAAGAGACCCAGTACTTC; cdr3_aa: CASSKEKGQQETQYF
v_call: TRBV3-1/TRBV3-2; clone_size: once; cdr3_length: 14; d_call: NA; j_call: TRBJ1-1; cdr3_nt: TGTGCCAGCAGCCGGTTACAGGGTTACACTGAAGCTTTCTTT; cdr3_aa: CASSRLQGYTEAFF
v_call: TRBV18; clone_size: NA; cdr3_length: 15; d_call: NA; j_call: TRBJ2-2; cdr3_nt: TGTGCCACACGGGAGATAGCGGTGAACACCGGGGAGCTGTTTTTT; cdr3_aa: CATREIAVNTGELFF
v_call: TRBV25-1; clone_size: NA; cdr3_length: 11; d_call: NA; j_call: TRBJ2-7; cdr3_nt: TGTGCCACCGGGGTGGGCTACGAGCAGTACTTC; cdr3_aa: CATGVGYEQYF
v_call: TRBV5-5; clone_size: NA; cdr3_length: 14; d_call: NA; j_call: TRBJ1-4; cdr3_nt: TGTGCCAGCAGCCGAAGTGCAACTAATGAAAAACTGTTTTTT; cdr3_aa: CASSRSATNEKLFF
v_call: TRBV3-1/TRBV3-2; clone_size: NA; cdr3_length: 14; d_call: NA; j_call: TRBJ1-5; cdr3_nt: TGTGCCAGCAGCCGGACAGAACGGGGTCAGCCCCAGCATTTT; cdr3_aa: CASSRTERGQPQHF
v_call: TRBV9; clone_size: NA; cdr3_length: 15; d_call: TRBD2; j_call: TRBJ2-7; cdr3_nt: TGTGCCAGCAGCGTAGGCCTAGCGGACACCTACGAGCAGTACTTC; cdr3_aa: CASSVGLADTYEQYF
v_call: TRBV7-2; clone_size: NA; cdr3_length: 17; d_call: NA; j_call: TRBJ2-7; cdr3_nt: TGTGCCAGCAGCTTGGGTGGAAGCAAGGTTCTAGGGTACGAGCAGTACTTC; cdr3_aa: CASSLGGSKVLGYEQYF
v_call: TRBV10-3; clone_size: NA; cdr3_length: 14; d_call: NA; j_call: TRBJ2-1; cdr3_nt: TGTGCCATCAGACCAGAGAGCTCCTACAATGAGCAGTTCTTC; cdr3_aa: CAIRPESSYNEQFF
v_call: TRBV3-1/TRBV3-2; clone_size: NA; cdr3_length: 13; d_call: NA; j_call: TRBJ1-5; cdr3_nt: TGTGCCAGCAGCCATGGCGGGAATCAGCCCCAGCATTTT; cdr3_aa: CASSHGGNQPQHF
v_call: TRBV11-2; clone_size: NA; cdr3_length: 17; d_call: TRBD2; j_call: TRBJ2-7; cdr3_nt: TGTGCCAGCAGCTCTATACGGACTAGCGGCGTGTCCTACGAGCAGTACTTC; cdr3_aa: CASSSIRTSGVSYEQYF
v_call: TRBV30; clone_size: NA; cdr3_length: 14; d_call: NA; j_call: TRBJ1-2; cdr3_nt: TGTGCCTGGAGTGAGGTTACCCTTAACTATGGCTACACCTTC; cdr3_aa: CAWSEVTLNYGYTF
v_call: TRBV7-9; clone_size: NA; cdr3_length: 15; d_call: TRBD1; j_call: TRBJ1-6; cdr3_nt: TGTGCCAGCAGCTCATCGGGGACAGGGCATTCACCCCTCCACTTT; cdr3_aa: CASSSSGTGHSPLHF
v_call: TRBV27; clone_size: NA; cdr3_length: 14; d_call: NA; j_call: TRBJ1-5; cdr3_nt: TGTGCCAGCAGTTTATCAGGCGATTCTCAGCCCCAGCATTTT; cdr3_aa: CASSLSGDSQPQHF
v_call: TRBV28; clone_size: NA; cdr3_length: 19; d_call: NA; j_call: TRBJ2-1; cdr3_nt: TGTGCCAGCAACGAACCGGGGATACAGGGTAAGCGCTCCTACAATGAGCAGTTCTTC; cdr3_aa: CASNEPGIQGKRSYNEQFF
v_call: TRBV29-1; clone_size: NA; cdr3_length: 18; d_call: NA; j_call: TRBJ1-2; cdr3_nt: TGCAGCGTTGGGGTCGGGCAGGGTTATAGCTCCGCTAACTATGGCTACACCTTC; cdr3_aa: CSVGVGQGYSSANYGYTF
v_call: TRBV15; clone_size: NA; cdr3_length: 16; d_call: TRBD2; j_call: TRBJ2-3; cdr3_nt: TGTGCCACCAGCAGAGGTACGGGAGGGCGAGCGGATACGCAGTATTTT; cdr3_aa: CATSRGTGGRADTQYF
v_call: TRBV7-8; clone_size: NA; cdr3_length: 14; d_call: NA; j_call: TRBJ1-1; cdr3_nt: TGTGCCAGCAGGTCGGGACTTCTGAACACTGAAGCTTTCTTT; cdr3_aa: CASRSGLLNTEAFF
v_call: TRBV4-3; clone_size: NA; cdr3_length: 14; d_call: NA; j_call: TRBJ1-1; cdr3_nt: TGCGCCAGCAGCCACGGGACGGGATTCACTGAAGCTTTCTTT; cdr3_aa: CASSHGTGFTEAFF